A selection of T cell receptor beta chains follows, all from one sample in a study of blood T cell repertoires in COVID-19. TCRdb keeps only in-frame clones here, not all; method: immunoSEQ multiplex PCR. The sample consists of about 140,000 clones, roughly 87% of them appearing once. What was sequenced was peripheral blood. The receptors here all came from a man in his 70s with acute or convalescent COVID-19. CDR3s include the opening cysteine and the closing phenylalanine or tryptophan. D genes are given only for firm matches. Clone size is given for some rows only: seen once, a few or many times, or a class if the clone is expanded.

d_gene: TRBD1
abundance: NA
v_gene: TRBV6-4
j_gene: TRBJ2-2
CDR3nt: TGTGCCAGCAGTGTCGGGACAGGAGACACCGGGGAGCTGTTTTTT
CDR3aa: CASSVGTGDTGELFF

d_gene: NA
abundance: NA
v_gene: TRBV2
j_gene: TRBJ2-7
CDR3nt: TGTGCCAGCAGTGAAGGGCATCAAGCCTACGAGCAGTACTTC
CDR3aa: CASSEGHQAYEQYF

d_gene: NA
abundance: NA
v_gene: TRBV27
j_gene: TRBJ1-1
CDR3nt: TGTGCCAGCAGTTTAAGACAAACGGTTGTGAGCACTGAAGCTTTCTTT
CDR3aa: CASSLRQTVVSTEAFF

d_gene: TRBD1
abundance: once
v_gene: TRBV7-9
j_gene: TRBJ1-2
CDR3nt: TGTGCCAGCAGCTTAATCGGGGTAACAGGGGGGAGCTACACCTTC
CDR3aa: CASSLIGVTGGSYTF

d_gene: NA
abundance: NA
v_gene: TRBV28
j_gene: TRBJ1-1
CDR3nt: TGTGCCAGCAGTTCTACAGGAAACACTGAAGCTTTCTTT
CDR3aa: CASSSTGNTEAFF

d_gene: TRBD1
abundance: NA
v_gene: TRBV5-1
j_gene: TRBJ2-7
CDR3nt: TGCGCCAGCAGCCCGAGACAGGGGGCAGGCTACGAGCAGTACTTC
CDR3aa: CASSPRQGAGYEQYF

d_gene: TRBD1
abundance: NA
v_gene: TRBV6-1
j_gene: TRBJ2-7
CDR3nt: TGTGCCAGCAGTGGCCGGGACAGGCTAAATCGGGGGTACGAGCAGTACTTC
CDR3aa: CASSGRDRLNRGYEQYF

d_gene: TRBD1
abundance: once
v_gene: TRBV29-1
j_gene: TRBJ1-2
CDR3nt: TGCAGCGTTCCTGGACAGGGAAATAACTATGGCTACACCTTC
CDR3aa: CSVPGQGNNYGYTF

d_gene: TRBD1
abundance: NA
v_gene: TRBV7-2
j_gene: TRBJ1-4
CDR3nt: TGTGCCAGCAGCCTCTTAGGTGGACAGGCTTCCCCGTTTGACCTTTTTTTT
CDR3aa: CASSLLGGQASPFDLFF

d_gene: NA
abundance: NA
v_gene: TRBV3-1/TRBV3-2
j_gene: TRBJ2-7
CDR3nt: TGTGCCAGCAGCCACAGGGCTGGAGAGCAGTACTTC
CDR3aa: CASSHRAGEQYF

d_gene: TRBD1
abundance: once
v_gene: TRBV28
j_gene: TRBJ2-2
CDR3nt: TGTGCCAGCAGGACAGGGGCTAACACCGGGGAGCTGTTTTTT
CDR3aa: CASRTGANTGELFF

d_gene: TRBD1
abundance: once
v_gene: TRBV24-1
j_gene: TRBJ2-2
CDR3nt: TGTGCCACCAGCAGGGGGCAGAACACCGGGGAGCTGTTTTTT
CDR3aa: CATSRGQNTGELFF

d_gene: NA
abundance: NA
v_gene: TRBV10-1
j_gene: TRBJ1-4
CDR3nt: TGCGCCAGCAGCCCGGGGTCGAATGAAAAACTGTTTTTT
CDR3aa: CASSPGSNEKLFF

d_gene: NA
abundance: NA
v_gene: TRBV7-2
j_gene: TRBJ2-6
CDR3nt: TGTGCCAGCACCGCAATAGCCGGGGCCAACGTCCTGACTTTC
CDR3aa: CASTAIAGANVLTF

d_gene: NA
abundance: NA
v_gene: TRBV7-9
j_gene: TRBJ2-7
CDR3nt: TGTGCCAGCAGCGCGGCGGGGCGGAGCTCCTACGAGCAGTACTTC
CDR3aa: CASSAAGRSSYEQYF

d_gene: NA
abundance: NA
v_gene: TRBV25-1
j_gene: TRBJ1-6
CDR3nt: TGTGCCAGCAGCGCAGTTTTTCCGGGGAATTCACCCCTCCACTTT
CDR3aa: CASSAVFPGNSPLHF

d_gene: TRBD1
abundance: NA
v_gene: TRBV7-9
j_gene: TRBJ2-7
CDR3nt: TGTGCCAGCAGCTTTGACGGGACAGGAGGAATTAAGCAGTACTTC
CDR3aa: CASSFDGTGGIKQYF

d_gene: NA
abundance: once
v_gene: TRBV6-1
j_gene: TRBJ1-5
CDR3nt: TGTGCCAGCAGTGAGGGACTTCTCAATCAGCCCCAGCATTTT
CDR3aa: CASSEGLLNQPQHF

d_gene: TRBD1
abundance: few
v_gene: TRBV5-1
j_gene: TRBJ1-2
CDR3nt: TGCGCCAGCAGCCCGGGACAGGGGGTCTATGGCTACACCTTC
CDR3aa: CASSPGQGVYGYTF

d_gene: TRBD1
abundance: NA
v_gene: TRBV7-9
j_gene: TRBJ1-2
CDR3nt: TGTGCCAGCAGCCCGGACAGGGTTCGCGGCTACACCTTC
CDR3aa: CASSPDRVRGYTF

d_gene: NA
abundance: NA
v_gene: TRBV10-3
j_gene: TRBJ1-1
CDR3nt: TGTGCCATCAGTCGGACAATTGACGGGACTGAAGCTTTCTTT
CDR3aa: CAISRTIDGTEAFF

d_gene: NA
abundance: few
v_gene: TRBV28
j_gene: TRBJ1-5
CDR3nt: TGTGCCAGCAGTGTGTATAGCAATCAGCCCCAGCATTTT
CDR3aa: CASSVYSNQPQHF

d_gene: NA
abundance: NA
v_gene: TRBV2
j_gene: TRBJ1-5
CDR3nt: TGTGCCAGCAGTGGCGGGAATACCAATCAGCCCCAGCATTTT
CDR3aa: CASSGGNTNQPQHF

d_gene: NA
abundance: NA
v_gene: TRBV28
j_gene: TRBJ1-5
CDR3nt: TGTGCCAGCAGTTTATATCCAGGTTATAGCAATCAGCCCCAGCATTTT
CDR3aa: CASSLYPGYSNQPQHF

d_gene: NA
abundance: once
v_gene: TRBV12-3/TRBV12-4
j_gene: TRBJ1-2
CDR3nt: TGTGCCAGCAGTCGAGACAGTAACTATGGCTACACCTTC
CDR3aa: CASSRDSNYGYTF

d_gene: NA
abundance: NA
v_gene: TRBV6-4
j_gene: TRBJ1-1
CDR3nt: TGTGCCAGCAGCAGGGTCATGAACACTGAAGCTTTCTTT
CDR3aa: CASSRVMNTEAFF

d_gene: TRBD1
abundance: NA
v_gene: TRBV4-1
j_gene: TRBJ1-2
CDR3nt: TGCGCCAGCAGCCATGGACAGGGCATGGGTGGCTACACCTTC
CDR3aa: CASSHGQGMGGYTF

d_gene: TRBD1
abundance: NA
v_gene: TRBV7-9
j_gene: TRBJ2-7
CDR3nt: TGTGCCAGCAGCTTATCACTGACTCCTACAGGGGGTTACGAGCAGTACTTC
CDR3aa: CASSLSLTPTGGYEQYF

d_gene: NA
abundance: NA
v_gene: TRBV2
j_gene: TRBJ2-7
CDR3nt: TGTGCCAGCTGGAGGACCGAGCAGTACTTC
CDR3aa: CASWRTEQYF

d_gene: NA
abundance: once
v_gene: TRBV19
j_gene: TRBJ2-7
CDR3nt: TGTGCCAGTAGTATAGATCGGACAGGAGGGATCGGCTACGAGCAGTACTTC
CDR3aa: CASSIDRTGGIGYEQYF

d_gene: NA
abundance: NA
v_gene: TRBV19
j_gene: TRBJ2-7
CDR3nt: TGTGCCAGTAGTACAGAGTACGAGGGCTCCTACGAGCAGTACTTC
CDR3aa: CASSTEYEGSYEQYF

d_gene: NA
abundance: NA
v_gene: TRBV27
j_gene: TRBJ2-5
CDR3nt: TGTGCCAGCCGGTGGAGGGGATTACAAGAGACCCAGTACTTC
CDR3aa: CASRWRGLQETQYF

d_gene: NA
abundance: NA
v_gene: TRBV10-3
j_gene: TRBJ1-2
CDR3nt: TGTGCCATCAGGACCTCTGGGGCTGGCTACACCTTC
CDR3aa: CAIRTSGAGYTF

d_gene: TRBD1
abundance: NA
v_gene: TRBV5-6
j_gene: TRBJ1-6
CDR3nt: TGTGCCAGCAGCTTGGTGCAGGGGGCCTCCTATAATTCACCCCTCCACTTT
CDR3aa: CASSLVQGASYNSPLHF

d_gene: NA
abundance: NA
v_gene: TRBV29-1
j_gene: TRBJ2-2
CDR3nt: TGCAGCGTGAAGCCGGAGCGGGTTAGCGGGGAGCTGTTTTTT
CDR3aa: CSVKPERVSGELFF

d_gene: NA
abundance: NA
v_gene: TRBV6-5
j_gene: TRBJ1-2
CDR3nt: TGTGCCAGCAGTTACCCGGCAGACCTAGGTGGCTACACCTTC
CDR3aa: CASSYPADLGGYTF

d_gene: NA
abundance: NA
v_gene: TRBV18
j_gene: TRBJ1-6
CDR3nt: TGTGCCAGCTCATCTGGACAGAATCCTGGTTCACCCCTCCACTTT
CDR3aa: CASSSGQNPGSPLHF

d_gene: TRBD1
abundance: many
v_gene: TRBV19
j_gene: TRBJ1-5
CDR3nt: TGTGCCAGTAGTATAACAGGGGGCGGAGGGCAGCCCCAGCATTTT
CDR3aa: CASSITGGGGQPQHF

d_gene: TRBD1
abundance: few
v_gene: TRBV7-3
j_gene: TRBJ1-4
CDR3nt: TGTGCCAGCAGCTTAATGGGGACAGGGCCAGAAAAACTGTTTTTT
CDR3aa: CASSLMGTGPEKLFF

d_gene: TRBD1
abundance: NA
v_gene: TRBV14
j_gene: TRBJ2-3
CDR3nt: TGTGCCAGCAGCCCACCAGGGGGCTGGCGCACAGATACGCAGTATTTT
CDR3aa: CASSPPGGWRTDTQYF

d_gene: NA
abundance: NA
v_gene: TRBV27
j_gene: TRBJ2-5
CDR3nt: TGTGCCAGCAGTTCCGAGACAGACTTCAATAATGTGGAGACCCAGTACTTC
CDR3aa: CASSSETDFNNVETQYF

d_gene: NA
abundance: NA
v_gene: TRBV24-1
j_gene: TRBJ2-5
CDR3nt: TGTGCCACCAGGACGGGGTATGGGACCCAGTACTTC
CDR3aa: CATRTGYGTQYF

d_gene: TRBD2
abundance: NA
v_gene: TRBV7-9
j_gene: TRBJ2-7
CDR3nt: TGTGCCAGCAGCCCTCGGAGGCTAGCGGGAGACGAGCAGTACTTC
CDR3aa: CASSPRRLAGDEQYF

d_gene: NA
abundance: once
v_gene: TRBV7-9
j_gene: TRBJ2-5
CDR3nt: TGTGCCAGCAGACCGGACAGCCAAGAGACCCAGTACTTC
CDR3aa: CASRPDSQETQYF

d_gene: NA
abundance: NA
v_gene: TRBV28
j_gene: TRBJ2-1
CDR3nt: TGTGCCAGCAGCCCAGCTGACAGTTTAGGTGAGCAGTTCTTC
CDR3aa: CASSPADSLGEQFF

d_gene: NA
abundance: NA
v_gene: TRBV12-3/TRBV12-4
j_gene: TRBJ1-2
CDR3nt: TGTGCCAGCAGCTTTGAGATTGGAACTCCTAGTACCTTC
CDR3aa: CASSFEIGTPSTF

d_gene: NA
abundance: NA
v_gene: TRBV20-1
j_gene: TRBJ1-1
CDR3nt: TGCAGTGCTTGTGGGAGCTCGGGGGTATGGAACACTGAAGCTTTCTTT
CDR3aa: CSACGSSGVWNTEAFF

d_gene: NA
abundance: NA
v_gene: TRBV5-1
j_gene: TRBJ1-1
CDR3nt: TGCGCCAGCAGTGTGGGCGGGGGGCTGCCCACTGAAGCTTTCTTT
CDR3aa: CASSVGGGLPTEAFF

d_gene: TRBD2
abundance: NA
v_gene: TRBV10-3
j_gene: TRBJ2-3
CDR3nt: TGTGCCATCAGTAAAATAGCGGGAGGGTCAGATACGCAGTATTTT
CDR3aa: CAISKIAGGSDTQYF

d_gene: NA
abundance: NA
v_gene: TRBV5-1
j_gene: TRBJ2-3
CDR3nt: TGCGCCAGCAGCTCAACAGGGTCCCAACAGGATACGCAGTATTTT
CDR3aa: CASSSTGSQQDTQYF

d_gene: TRBD2
abundance: NA
v_gene: TRBV27
j_gene: TRBJ2-7
CDR3nt: TGTGCCAGCAGCCTCGGGACTAGCGGGATAGGGACCTACGAGCAGTACTTC
CDR3aa: CASSLGTSGIGTYEQYF

d_gene: NA
abundance: NA
v_gene: TRBV18
j_gene: TRBJ2-2
CDR3nt: TGTGCCAGCTCACGGGGACAGAACACCGGGGAGCTGTTTTTT
CDR3aa: CASSRGQNTGELFF